One T cell receptor beta chain is described in this entry. The record originates from a study of OX40 agonist ivuxolimab in advanced cancers. Repertoires were generated with immunoSEQ multiplex PCR, while TCRdb's copy carries only in-frame clones and drops some. The sample shows tens of thousands of clones, roughly nine tenths of them seen only once. V shed 3 bases and J 1 base; nucleotides not matched to a gene: 12. CDR1 is MDHEN and CDR2 is SYDVKM in the germline V gene. The CDR3 has 18 residues. The TCR was taken from an adult with an advanced solid tumor such as melanoma, head and neck, liver or kidney cancer. The rearrangement joins TRBV28 to TRBJ2-1; TRBD2 matches at 7 bases. The sample here was CD4+ or CD8+ T cells sorted from blood, taken in a trial of the OX40 agonist ivuxolimab. The CDR3 sequence is CASSFPWGEGSSYNEQFF. The CDR3 bases are TGTGCCAGCAGTTTTCCCTGGGGGGAGGGGTCATCCTACAATGAGCAGTTCTTC. Full variable domain (outside the CDR3, taken from reference TRBV28 and TRBJ2-1): DVKVTQSSRYLVKRTGEKVFLECVQDMDHENMFWYRQDPGLGLRLIYFSYDVKMKEKGDIPEGYSVSREKKERFSLILESASTNQTSMYLCASSFPWGEGSSYNEQFFGPGTRLTVL.